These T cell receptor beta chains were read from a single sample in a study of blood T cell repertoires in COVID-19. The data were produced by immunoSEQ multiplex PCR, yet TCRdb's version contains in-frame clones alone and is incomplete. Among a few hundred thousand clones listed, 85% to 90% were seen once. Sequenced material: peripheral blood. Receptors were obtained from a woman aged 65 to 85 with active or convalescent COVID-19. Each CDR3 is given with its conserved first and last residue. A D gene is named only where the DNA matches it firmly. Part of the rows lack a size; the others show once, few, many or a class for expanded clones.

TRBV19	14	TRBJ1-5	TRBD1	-	CASTGQVSNQPQHF	TGTGCCAGTACCGGACAGGTTAGCAATCAGCCCCAGCATTTT
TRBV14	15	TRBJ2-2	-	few	CASSPLLGSTGELFF	TGTGCCAGCAGCCCTCTTCTAGGGAGCACCGGGGAGCTGTTTTTT
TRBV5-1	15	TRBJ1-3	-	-	CASSLRQTYGNTIYF	TGCGCCAGCAGCTTGCGACAGACCTATGGAAACACCATATATTTT
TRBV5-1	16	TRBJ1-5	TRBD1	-	CASSLGGTGVNQPQHF	TGCGCCAGCAGCTTGGGGGGGACAGGGGTCAATCAGCCCCAGCATTTT
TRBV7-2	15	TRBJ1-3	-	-	CASSSTGDSGNTIYF	TGTGCCAGCAGCTCCACAGGAGACTCTGGAAACACCATATATTTT
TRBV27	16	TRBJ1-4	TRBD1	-	CASRTHGGQLREKLFF	TGTGCCAGCAGAACCCACGGGGGACAGCTTCGCGAAAAACTGTTTTTT
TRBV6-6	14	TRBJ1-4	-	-	CASSSTDSYEKLFF	TGTGCCAGCAGTTCCACCGACAGCTATGAAAAACTGTTTTTT
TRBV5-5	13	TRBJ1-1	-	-	CASRRQENTEAFF	TGTGCCAGCAGACGACAGGAGAACACTGAAGCTTTCTTT
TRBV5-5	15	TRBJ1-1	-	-	CASSLLAGQNTEAFF	TGTGCCAGCAGCCTTCTCGCAGGGCAGAACACTGAAGCTTTCTTT
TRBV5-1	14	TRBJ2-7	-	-	CASSSRTARDEQYF	TGCGCCAGCAGCTCAAGGACAGCCCGGGACGAGCAGTACTTC
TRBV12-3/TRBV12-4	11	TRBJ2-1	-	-	CASSLRNEQFF	TGTGCCAGCAGCCTTAGAAATGAGCAGTTCTTC
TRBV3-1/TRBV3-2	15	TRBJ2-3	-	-	CASSQAVTSTDTQYF	TGTGCCAGCAGCCAAGCGGTAACTAGCACAGATACGCAGTATTTT
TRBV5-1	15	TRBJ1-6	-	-	CASSLHTGLDSPLHF	TGCGCCAGCAGCCTTCACACAGGTCTGGATTCACCCCTCCACTTT
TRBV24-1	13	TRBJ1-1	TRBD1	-	CATSERQGSEAFF	TGTGCCACCAGTGAAAGACAGGGATCTGAAGCTTTCTTT
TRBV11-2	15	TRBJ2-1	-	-	CASGPSGSASNEQFF	TGTGCCAGCGGTCCCTCCGGGAGTGCAAGCAATGAGCAGTTCTTC
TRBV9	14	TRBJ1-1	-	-	CASSVVRGNTEAFF	TGTGCCAGCAGCGTAGTGCGGGGAAACACTGAAGCTTTCTTT
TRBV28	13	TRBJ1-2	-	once	CASSLTPGYGYTF	TGTGCCAGCAGTCTGACCCCGGGCTATGGCTACACCTTC
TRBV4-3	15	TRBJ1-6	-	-	CASSQDIRESSPLHF	TGCGCCAGCAGCCAAGATATCAGGGAAAGCTCACCCCTCCACTTT
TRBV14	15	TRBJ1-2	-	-	CASSRVGLETYGYTF	TGTGCCAGCAGCCGCGTGGGGCTTGAAACCTATGGCTACACCTTC
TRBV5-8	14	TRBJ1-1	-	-	CASSLVGRNTEAFF	TGTGCCAGCAGCTTGGTTGGCAGAAACACTGAAGCTTTCTTT
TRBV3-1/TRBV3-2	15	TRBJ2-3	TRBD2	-	CASSPSGVGTDTQYF	TGTGCCAGCAGCCCTAGCGGGGTGGGCACAGATACGCAGTATTTT
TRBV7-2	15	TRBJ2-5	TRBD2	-	CASSSTSGGAKTQYF	TGTGCCAGCAGCTCGACTAGCGGGGGGGCAAAGACCCAGTACTTC
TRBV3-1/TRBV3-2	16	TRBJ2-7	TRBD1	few	CASSQAIGTGTYEQYF	TGTGCCAGCAGCCAGGCAATAGGGACAGGAACCTACGAGCAGTACTTC
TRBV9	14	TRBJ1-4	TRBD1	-	CASSETGQGEKLFF	TGTGCCAGCAGCGAGACAGGGCAGGGTGAAAAACTGTTTTTT
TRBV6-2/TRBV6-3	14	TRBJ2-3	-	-	CASSTIVSWDTQYF	TGTGCCAGCAGTACCATAGTAAGCTGGGATACGCAGTATTTT
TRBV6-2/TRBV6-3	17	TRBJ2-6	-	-	CASSPYPRGTGANVLTF	TGTGCCAGCAGTCCCTATCCCAGGGGAACTGGGGCCAACGTCCTGACTTTC
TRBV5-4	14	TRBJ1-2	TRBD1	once	CASSPQGQAYGYTF	TGTGCCAGCAGCCCCCAGGGACAGGCCTATGGCTACACCTTC
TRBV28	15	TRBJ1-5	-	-	CASSSGVNSNQPQHF	TGTGCCAGCAGTTCAGGGGTCAATAGCAATCAGCCCCAGCATTTT
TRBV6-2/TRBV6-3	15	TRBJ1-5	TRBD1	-	CASSYGGQGYQPQHF	TGTGCCAGCAGTTACGGCGGACAGGGTTATCAGCCCCAGCATTTT
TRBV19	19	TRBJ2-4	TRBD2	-	CASSDSSSGGARAKNIQYF	TGTGCCAGTAGCGATTCCTCTAGCGGGGGGGCTCGAGCCAAAAACATTCAGTACTTC
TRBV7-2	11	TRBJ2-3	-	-	CASSLEDTQYF	TGTGCCAGCAGCTTGGAGGATACGCAGTATTTT
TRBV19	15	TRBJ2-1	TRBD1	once	CASSLWGQSSNEQFF	TGTGCCAGTAGTCTTTGGGGACAGTCGAGCAATGAGCAGTTCTTC
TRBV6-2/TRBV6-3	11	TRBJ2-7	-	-	CASSPAREQYF	TGTGCCAGCAGTCCCGCGAGGGAGCAGTACTTC
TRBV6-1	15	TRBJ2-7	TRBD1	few	CASSEMGTGVYEQYF	TGTGCCAGCAGTGAAATGGGGACAGGGGTCTACGAGCAGTACTTC
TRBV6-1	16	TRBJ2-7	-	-	CASSEIDGKGAYEQYF	TGTGCCAGCAGTGAAATAGACGGGAAGGGGGCCTACGAGCAGTACTTC